A single sample gave rise to the 26 T cell receptor beta chains below, sequenced in a study of T cell repertoires in cytomegalovirus infection. Via MiXCR, TCRdb re-called the reads, giving one row per CDR3 protein. The data contain some 800,000 distinct CDR3 sequences, roughly 28% of them singletons. No antigen has been identified for these receptors. The sequencing here drew on cultured CD8+ T cells from PBMCs, taken from culture after CMV antigen stimulation. The origin of the receptors is a human donor in good health (CMV status not recorded). Some clones in this sample may be carry-over from other donors' samples.

This clonotype was seen at least ten times. The chain joins TRBV7-2 to TRBJ2-7; D not certain. CDR1 SGHTA and CDR2 FQGNSA come from the germline V gene. Trimming removed 1 base at V and 2 bases at J, with 6 bases between. This CDR3 is 13 amino acids long. CDR3 amino acids: CASSLDSTYEQYV. CDR3 DNA: TGTGCCAGCAGCTTAGACAGTACCTACGAGCAGTACGTC.

The chain carries TRBV5-1 and TRBJ1-1; TRBD1 agrees at 8 bases. Germline loops: CDR1 SGHRS, CDR2 YFSETQ. V shed 0 bases and J 7 bases; nucleotides not matched to a gene: 11. The CDR3 spans 16 residues. CDR3 bases: TGCGCCAGCAGCTTGGGGACAGGGCCCCCGGTCAGTGAAGCTTTCTTT. This gives the protein CASSLGTGPPVSEAFF.

This clonotype has ten or more counts. CDR3 in DNA: TGTGCCAGCAGTTTGGTCCTGACCGGGGAGCTGTTTTTT. Its protein is CASSLVLTGELFF. This chain connects TRBV12-3 or TRBV12-4 to TRBJ2-2; no clear D gene. The CDR3 sequence is 13 residues long. Trimming shortened V by 3 bases and J by 5 bases, and 7 bases separated the two germline ends.

Worth noting for this clonotype: A single base separates this from a much larger clone, so it may be a read error. J is TRBJ1-2 and V is TRBV7-2; a weak D match, TRBD1 (5 bases). This CDR3 spans 15 amino acids. V gave up 7 bases and J gave up 5 bases, with 20 bases separating them. Germline V lookup: CDR1 SGHTA, CDR2 FQGNSA. The CDR3 sequence: CASTTYRDGEYGYTF. As DNA, the CDR3 is TGTGCCAGCACAACTTACCGGGACGGAGAATATGGCTACACCTTC.

The rearrangement joins TRBV7-6 to TRBJ1-1; no definite D call. The CDR3 has 15 residues. With 1 base removed from V and 6 bases from J, the gap between germline ends came to 15 bases. Germline CDR1 and CDR2: SGHVS and FNYEAQ. CDR3 in amino acids: CASSLVSAASAEAFF. In DNA, the CDR3 is TGTGCCAGCAGCTTAGTTTCGGCAGCCTCCGCTGAAGCTTTCTTT.

The CDR3 here is CASSYSGPETNEKLFF. The CDR3 coding sequence is TGTGCCAGCAGTTACTCGGGGCCGGAGACTAATGAAAAACTGTTTTTT. V gene TRBV6-8 combines with J gene TRBJ1-4, with D maybe TRBD1 (5 bases). Between the trimmed V and J ends, which lost 0 bases and 2 bases, there was a span of 10 bases. The CDR3 totals 16 residues. The germline V gene encodes CDR1 MNHGY and CDR2 SAAAGT.

The rearrangement links TRBV4-1 to TRBJ2-7; a possible D gene is TRBD1 (7 bases). Trimming removed 0 bases at V and 2 bases at J, with 11 bases between. Germline V gene sequence: CDR1 MGHRA, CDR2 YSYEKL. This CDR3 is 15 amino acids long. In DNA form, the CDR3 reads TGCGCCAGCAGCCAAGAGGCAGGGGGGACCTACGAGCAGTACTTC. Protein: CASSQEAGGTYEQYF.

The genes are TRBV6-8 and TRBJ2-1, with TRBD1 identical over 10 bases. The CDR3 contains 16 residues. Losses at the gene ends were 1 base for V and 2 bases for J; bases not matched to a gene: 2. CDR1 is MNHGY and CDR2 is SAAAGT in the germline V gene. The CDR3 bases are TGTGCCAGCAGTTACTACGGACAGGGGGCCTACAATGAGCAGTTCTTC. This translates into CASSYYGQGAYNEQFF.

This chain links TRBV12-3 or TRBV12-4 with TRBJ2-7, with TRBD2 matching 11 bases. The CDR3 is 15 residues long. V lost 6 bases and J lost 5; bases outside the gene matches: 9. The CDR3 region has the DNA TGTGCCAGCAGCTATAGCGGGGGGGCTATGGACGAGCAGTACTTC. Amino acids: CASSYSGGAMDEQYF.

V gene TRBV27 combines with J gene TRBJ1-5; D gene uncertain. The germline gives CDR1 MNHEY, CDR2 SMNVEV (reference sequence). The CDR3 spans 12 residues. V lost 5 bases to trimming and J lost 11 bases, with 13 bases between them. CDR3 loop: CASSKNRGAQHF. The CDR3, as DNA: TGTGCCAGCAGTAAGAATCGGGGAGCCCAGCATTTT.

There are a few counts of this clonotype. The rearrangement uses TRBV10-3 and TRBJ2-7; D possibly matches TRBD1 or TRBD2 (5 bases each). Deletions cut 3 bases from V and 3 bases from J, with 18 bases between. Germline-derived CDR1 and CDR2 are ENHRY and SYGVKD. This CDR3 is 16 amino acids long. For the CDR3, the DNA is TGTGCCATCAGTGATTTCGATACGGGGCAGATCTACGAGCAGTACTTC. Protein: CAISDFDTGQIYEQYF.

This clonotype was recorded a few times. This is likely a read error, given that the CDR3 carries no conserved phenylalanine or tryptophan at its end. No DNA is shown, since the ends of the CDR3 on it are uncertain; the CDR3 is the one TCRdb lists. V is TRBV25-1 and J is TRBJ2-3; the table's D gene call, TRBD1, was not cross checked with the DNA. The CDR3 length equals 11 residues, ends included. Germline lookup yields CDR1 MGHDK and CDR2 SYGVNS. The CDR3 here is CASSEGTGPPP.

This chain uses TRBV7-9 with TRBJ2-1; D is tentatively TRBD1 or TRBD2 (6 bases each). Between the trimmed V and J ends, which lost 5 bases and 7 bases, there was a span of 24 bases. The length of the CDR3 is 17 residues. Per germline, CDR1 SEHNR and CDR2 FQNEAQ (reference sequence). The CDR3 DNA sequence: TGTGCCAGCAGCCCCTCCTCGGACTGGAGGGGGTCGAATGAGCAGTTCTTC. Translating gives CASSPSSDWRGSNEQFF.

The CDR3 bases are TGTGCCAGCATAGAAGCTTTCTTT. Translating it yields CASIEAFF. The chain recombines TRBV12-3 or TRBV12-4 with TRBJ1-1; the D is unclear. Trimming cost V 7 bases and J 8 bases, with 2 bases left between them. CDR3 length: 8 residues.

This sequence joins TRBV2 and TRBJ2-7; 7 positions agree with TRBD2. There are 14 residues in the CDR3. CDR1 is SNHLY and CDR2 is FYNNEI in the germline V gene. V shed 6 bases, J shed 5 bases, and the junction held 10 bases outside the gene matches. CDR3 DNA sequence: TGTGCCAGCAGAGACCAGGCGGCGGGGGACGAGCAGTACGTC. Its translation: CASRDQAAGDEQYV.

The CDR3 bases are TGTGCCAGCAGCGGGCGGACCGGCCCCTACGAGCAGTACTTC. It specifies CASSGRTGPYEQYF. The chain has TRBV7-6 and TRBJ2-7; D not certain. This CDR3 contains 14 residues. Germline V gene lookup returns CDR1 SGHVS and CDR2 FNYEAQ. With 5 bases removed from V and 2 bases from J, the gap between germline ends came to 13 bases.

Of note for this clonotype: Germline and junction disagree at one end, which may indicate a read error. The chain has TRBV9 and TRBJ2-5, with D possibly TRBD2 on 5 matching bases. CDR3 length: 10 residues. Germline V CDR1 and CDR2: SGDLS, YYNGEE. The CDR3 DNA follows: TGTACCAGCAGCGGACAGACCCAGTACTTC. This gives the protein CTSSGQTQYF.

This chain joins TRBV10-3 and TRBJ2-5, with D perhaps matching TRBD1 (5 bases). The CDR3 extends over 11 amino acids. Germline CDR1 ENHRY, CDR2 SYGVKD. The V end was cut by 10 bases, the J end by 5 bases, with 11 bases between. This CDR3 is CATKGRETQYF. The CDR3 nucleotides are TGTGCCACCAAGGGGCGGGAGACCCAGTACTTC.

This clonotype was counted only a few times. The J gene is TRBJ2-1, the V gene TRBV2, with D possibly being TRBD1 (5 bases). Germline CDR1 and CDR2: SNHLY and FYNNEI. The CDR3 consists of 17 residues. V was cut by 6 bases and J by 0 bases, with 18 bases left in between. Here the CDR3 DNA reads TGTGCCAGCAGCGTCTTGGGCAGGGCAAGCTCCTACAATGAGCAGTTCTTC. Translating gives CASSVLGRASSYNEQFF.

This clonotype was detected only a few times. The rearrangement links TRBV27 to TRBJ2-7; D is unresolved. The CDR3 runs 15 residues. V dropped 6 bases and J dropped 3 bases, with 18 bases sitting between them. Germline V CDR1 and CDR2: MNHEY, SMNVEV (reference sequence). CDR3 nucleotide sequence: TGTGCCAGCAGCCGCAGTAGGTCTCTCCTCTACGAGCAGTACTTC. Translated: CASSRSRSLLYEQYF.

This clonotype was recorded a few times. The CDR3 sequence is CASSPVPGQVREAFF. The CDR3 nucleotides are TGTGCCAGCAGCCCCGTCCCGGGACAGGTTAGGGAAGCTTTCTTT. V is TRBV7-9 and J is TRBJ1-1, with 8 bases matching TRBD1. The V and J ends lost 5 bases and 8 bases, in that order; junction bases with no gene match: 13. The CDR3 is 15 residues long. The germline CDR1 and CDR2 sequences are SEHNR and FQNEAQ (reference sequence). The variable domain in full, completed from reference TRBV7-9 and TRBJ1-1, reads DTGVSQNPRHKITKRGQNVTFRCDPISEHNRLYWYRQTLGQGPEFLTYFQNEAQLEKSRLLSDRFSAERPKGSFSTLEIQRTEQGDSAMYLCASSPVPGQVREAFFGQGTRLTVV.

This chain joins TRBV27 and TRBJ2-5, with D perhaps TRBD2 (7 bases). This CDR3 contains 15 residues. V shed 4 bases and J shed 5 bases, with 17 bases lying between them. The germline gives CDR1 MNHEY, CDR2 SMNVEV (reference sequence). The CDR3, as DNA: TGTGCCAGCAGTTCCCGGTGGGGAGGGGGTGAGACCCAGTACTTC. It yields the protein CASSSRWGGGETQYF.

This clonotype was detected a few times. The chain combines TRBV19 with TRBJ2-5, with 7 bases fitting TRBD1. From germline, CDR1 is LNHDA and CDR2 SQIVND (reference sequence). The V gene end was trimmed by 6 bases and the J gene end by 6 bases; junction bases not matched to a gene: 13. CDR3 length equals 15 residues. This CDR3 is CASRDRERLGKTQYF. The CDR3 DNA reads TGTGCCAGTAGAGACAGGGAAAGGCTCGGAAAGACCCAGTACTTC.

This chain uses TRBV2 with TRBJ1-1, with 9 bases lining up with TRBD1. V was clipped by 7 bases and J by 5 bases; unmatched bases: 11. In germline, CDR1 is SNHLY, CDR2 FYNNEI. The CDR3 has 15 amino acids. In nucleotides, the CDR3 is TGTGCCAGCAAAGGGGACAGGGCTGGGAAGACTGAAGCTTTCTTT. As protein: CASKGDRAGKTEAFF.

The chain employs TRBV20-1 and TRBJ2-1, with 13 bases fitting TRBD2. The CDR3 length is 16 residues. Unmatched junction bases numbered 6, after V lost 4 bases and J lost 3 bases. CDR1 is DFQATT, CDR2 SNEGSKA, per germline (reference sequence). CDR3 DNA sequence: TGCAGTGCTACCGGACTAGCGGGGGACTTCTACAATGAGCAGTTCTTC. This translates into CSATGLAGDFYNEQFF.

Regarding this clonotype: One junction end does not reproduce the germline sequence, and a read error may be involved. V gene TRBV11-3 combines with J gene TRBJ2-1, with D perhaps TRBD1 (5 bases). CDR1 is SGHNT, CDR2 YENEEA, per germline. The CDR3 consists of 13 residues. CDR3 protein: CANSQTDYNEQFF. The DNA for the CDR3 is TGTGCCAACAGCCAGACAGATTACAATGAGCAGTTCTTC.